One and the same sample provided the 29 T cell receptor beta chains below, sequenced in a study of cytomegalovirus exposure and HLA in healthy donors (dated by TCRdb to 2017 to 2019). The library was obtained by the immunoSEQ multiplex PCR assay. For the multiplex PCR, a mixture combining 60 forward primers for TCR Vbeta segments and 13 reverse primers for TCR Jbeta segments was used. TCRdb took this table from immuneACCESS and kept in-frame rearrangements with V and J called. Such tables lack part of the clones; where checked against another copy, unresolved V genes explain under half of the gap, and the rest is unexplained. The sample yields more than 200,000 clones; approximately 80% were counted once. The top ten constitute roughly a sixth of the sample. The sequenced sample was PBMCs. All receptors come from a middle-aged man in good health and CMV-seronegative.

The rearrangement links TRBV19 to TRBJ1-6; D not certain. CDR1 and CDR2 from the germline V gene are LNHDA and SQIVND (reference sequence). Trimming cost V 7 bases and J 4 bases, with 14 bases left between them. The length of the CDR3 is 15 residues. The CDR3 here is CASTVASGYNSPLHF. In DNA form, the CDR3 reads TGTGCCAGTACCGTAGCATCCGGGTATAATTCACCCCTCCACTTT.

This clone was observed a handful of times. The chain recombines TRBV4-3 with TRBJ1-2; D not certain. V was trimmed by 4 bases and J by 4 bases, leaving 10 bases between them. The CDR3 consists of 13 residues. Germline CDR1 is LGHNA and CDR2 is YSLEER. The CDR3 reads CASSPGGAYGYTF. The CDR3 nucleotides are TGCGCCAGCAGCCCAGGAGGAGCCTATGGCTACACCTTC.

The chain joins TRBV27 to TRBJ2-7; 9 nucleotides agree with TRBD2. There are 14 residues in the CDR3. With 1 base clipped from V and 3 bases from J, the junction kept 1 base outside the gene matches. Germline V gene sequence: CDR1 MNHEY, CDR2 SMNVEV (reference sequence). CDR3 DNA: TGTGCCAGCAGTTTATATAGCGGGAGCTACGAGCAGTACTTC. This encodes CASSLYSGSYEQYF.

Only one count was recorded for this clone. The V and J genes are TRBV6-5 and TRBJ1-1, with D possibly matching TRBD1 (5 bases). Trimming shortened V by 7 bases and J by 7 bases, and 16 bases separated the two germline ends. The CDR3 runs to 13 residues. Looked up from germline, CDR1 is MNHEY and CDR2 is SVGAGI. For the CDR3, the DNA is TGTGCCAGCAATAGACAGCCGTGGGATGAAGCTTTCTTT. Amino acid sequence: CASNRQPWDEAFF.

The rearrangement joins TRBV4-1 to TRBJ1-2; D is possibly TRBD1 (5 bases). Germline V gene lookup returns CDR1 MGHRA and CDR2 YSYEKL. Trimming stripped 1 base from V and 4 bases from J, with 13 bases between. The CDR3 spans 15 residues. This CDR3 reads CASSQGRDSSYGYTF. The CDR3 DNA follows: TGCGCCAGCAGCCAAGGAAGAGACAGCTCCTATGGCTACACCTTC.

J is TRBJ1-5 and V is TRBV7-9; tentative D call: TRBD1 (6 bases). Germline V lookup: CDR1 SEHNR, CDR2 FQNEAQ (reference sequence). V was clipped by 1 base and J by 5 bases, with 12 bases between them. The CDR3 totals 15 residues. CDR3 DNA sequence: TGTGCCAGCAGCTTAGATCCGGGGGGCCATCAGCCCCAGCATTTT. As protein: CASSLDPGGHQPQHF. The entire variable domain, with the rest obtained from reference TRBV7-9 and TRBJ1-5, is as follows: DTGVSQNPRHKITKRGQNVTFRCDPISEHNRLYWYRQTLGQGPEFLTYFQNEAQLEKSRLLSDRFSAERPKGSFSTLEIQRTEQGDSAMYLCASSLDPGGHQPQHFGDGTRLSIL.

The V call is TRBV10-3, the J call TRBJ2-3; D perhaps matches TRBD2 (5 bases). CDR1 and CDR2 (germline): ENHRY, SYGVKD. The CDR3 is made up of 13 amino acids. V gave up 0 bases and J gave up 11 bases, with 12 bases separating them. CDR3 DNA sequence: TGTGCCATCAGTGAGTCGACTGGCCGGGGGCAGTATTTT. Translated: CAISESTGRGQYF.

The chain uses TRBV5-1 and TRBJ2-7; TRBD2 aligns across 11 bases. From germline, CDR1 is SGHRS and CDR2 YFSETQ. Losses at the gene ends were 0 bases for V and 4 bases for J; bases not matched to a gene: 6. The CDR3 runs 16 residues. DNA for the CDR3: TGCGCCAGCAGCTTGGCCTATGGGACTAGCGGATACGAGCAGTACTTC. Amino acid sequence: CASSLAYGTSGYEQYF.

This chain uses TRBV6-5 with TRBJ2-2; the match to TRBD2 covers 10 bases. The trim removed 2 bases at V and 1 base at J, leaving 1 base unmatched. Per the germline V gene, CDR1 is MNHEY and CDR2 is SVGAGI. This CDR3 has 16 amino acids. The CDR3 spells CASSYVAGGNTGELFF. CDR3 in DNA: TGTGCCAGCAGTTACGTAGCGGGGGGGAACACCGGGGAGCTGTTTTTT.

The chain combines TRBV21-1 with TRBJ1-2. TRBV21-1 is assigned pseudogene status. The CDR3 consists of 16 residues. The CDR3 nucleotides are TGTGCCAGCAGCAAAACTCGGGCACGGGATAACTATGGCTACACCTTC. Translated, it gives CASSKTRARDNYGYTF.

The J gene is TRBJ1-1, the V gene TRBV28; D unresolved. The V gene lost 4 bases and the J gene lost 0 bases, with 3 bases spanning the gap. The CDR3 is 12 residues long. CDR1 is MDHEN, CDR2 SYDVKM, per germline. The CDR3 DNA sequence: TGTGCCAGCAGTTACTTGAACACTGAAGCTTTCTTT. It translates to CASSYLNTEAFF.

J is TRBJ2-3 and V is TRBV9; no definite D call. Germline V gene data show CDR1 as SGDLS and CDR2 as YYNGEE. The CDR3 consists of 15 residues. Deletions cut 1 base from V and 0 bases from J, with 9 bases between. DNA for the CDR3: TGTGCCAGCAGCGTATCAGGATTTAGCACAGATACGCAGTATTTT. The encoded protein is CASSVSGFSTDTQYF.

Note on this clone: Other DNA sequences in the same sample also yield this CDR3. CDR3 DNA: TGTGCCAGCAGCTTAACGGGAGGGACTGAAGCTTTCTTT. Its protein is CASSLTGGTEAFF. The chain joins TRBV7-8 to TRBJ1-1; D is ambiguous. V was shortened by 2 bases and J by 5 bases, with 9 bases between the two germline ends. Per germline, CDR1 SGHVS and CDR2 FQNEAQ. The CDR3 is made up of 13 amino acids.

The chain is built from TRBV4-1 and TRBJ2-5, with a weak D call TRBD1 (5 bases). The DNA end is a closer match to TRBJ2-7, so the J assignment may be wrong. In germline, CDR1 is MGHRA, CDR2 YSYEKL. The CDR3 is 13 amino acids. The CDR3 loop is CASSQGRAYEQYF. The CDR3 region has the DNA TGCGCCAGCAGCCAAGGCAGGGCTTACGAGCAGTACTTC.

V is TRBV10-1 and J is TRBJ2-7, with a possible D match to TRBD1 (6 bases). This CDR3 is built from 14 residues. Germline V lookup: CDR1 WNHNN, CDR2 SYGVQD (reference sequence). The germline V and J ends were trimmed by 8 bases and 3 bases, with 17 bases remaining between them. CDR3 region: CASSSGTLLYEQYF. CDR3 nucleotide sequence: TGCGCCAGCTCCTCCGGGACACTCCTCTACGAGCAGTACTTC.

The rearrangement joins TRBV18 to TRBJ1-1; a possible D gene is TRBD1 (6 bases). CDR3 length: 15 residues. V lost 3 bases, J lost 4 bases, and 15 bases lay in between. The germline V gene has CDR1 KGHSH and CDR2 LQKENI. The CDR3 nucleotides read TGTGCCAGCTCACCCGAGACAGGTTTGTCCACTGAAGCTTTCTTT. Translating gives CASSPETGLSTEAFF. The full variable domain, rest sourced from reference TRBV18 and TRBJ1-1, is NAGVMQNPRHLVRRRGQEARLRCSPMKGHSHVYWYRQLPEEGLKFMVYLQKENIIDESGMPKERFSAEFPKEGPSILRIQQVVRGDSAAYFCASSPETGLSTEAFFGQGTRLTVV.

The CDR3 nucleotides are TGCGCCAGCCCCCCGAGAGTAGCGGCTTACAATGAGCAGTTCTTC. Encoded protein: CASPPRVAAYNEQFF. V and J are TRBV23-1 and TRBJ2-1; D perhaps matches TRBD2 (6 bases). TRBV23-1 is treated as an ORF (open reading frame) with a function not yet certain. The CDR3 is 15 amino acids. Deletions cut 8 bases from V and 4 bases from J, with 18 bases between.

The chain couples TRBV27 to TRBJ2-1; 10 positions match TRBD2. Germline lookup yields CDR1 MNHEY and CDR2 SMNVEV (reference sequence). The CDR3 runs to 15 residues. V trimming: 5 bases; J trimming: 2 bases; junction bases outside the gene matches: 3. Here the CDR3 DNA reads TGTGCCAGCAGTCTTCTAGCGGGGGCCTACAATGAGCAGTTCTTC. The encoded protein is CASSLLAGAYNEQFF.

A single count supports this clone. The genes are TRBV30 and TRBJ1-3; D gene uncertain. The CDR3 contains 14 residues. Germline V gene sequence: CDR1 GTSNPN, CDR2 SVGIG (reference sequence). Trimming took 2 bases from V and 1 from J, leaving 9 bases between them. CDR3 bases: TGTGCCTGGAGTTTAGGCGGTTCTGGAAACACCATATATTTT. Translated, it gives CAWSLGGSGNTIYF.

The V gene is TRBV5-1, the J gene TRBJ2-2; D gene uncertain. V was pared by 0 bases and J by 2 bases, with 5 bases between. Per the germline V gene, CDR1 is SGHRS and CDR2 is YFSETQ. The CDR3 length is 14 residues. The CDR3 loop is CASSLERNTGELFF. CDR3 nucleotide sequence: TGCGCCAGCAGCTTGGAGAGAAACACCGGGGAGCTGTTTTTT.

The chain joins TRBV6-6 to TRBJ2-2, with D perhaps TRBD2 (5 bases). V dropped 10 bases and J dropped 5 bases, with 11 bases sitting between them. The CDR3 contains 12 residues. Germline CDR1 and CDR2: MNHNY and SVGAGI (reference sequence). CDR3 in amino acids: CATEGVTGELFF. CDR3 nucleotides: TGTGCCACCGAGGGAGTAACCGGGGAGCTGTTTTTT.

The chain has TRBV10-3 and TRBJ1-6; D not resolved. The germline V and J ends were trimmed by 3 bases and 0 bases, with 12 bases remaining between them. The CDR3 is 17 amino acids. Germline loops: CDR1 ENHRY, CDR2 SYGVKD. CDR3 coding DNA: TGTGCCATCAGTGATGGGCTACTCAGCTCCTATAATTCACCCCTCCACTTT. Amino acid sequence: CAISDGLLSSYNSPLHF.

This clone turned up a few times. The genes are TRBV6-6 and TRBJ1-1, with D unclear. Germline lookup yields CDR1 MNHNY and CDR2 SVGAGI (reference sequence). The CDR3 runs to 15 residues. Trimming removed 7 bases at V and 5 bases at J, with 20 bases between. In DNA, the CDR3 is TGTGCCAGCACCCAAGATCTGGGAGGGTGGACTGAAGCTTTCTTT. Amino acid sequence: CASTQDLGGWTEAFF.

The V call is TRBV28, the J call TRBJ1-1; 7 positions agree with TRBD1. The CDR3 is made up of 15 amino acids. Germline-derived CDR1 and CDR2 are MDHEN and SYDVKM. The V gene end was trimmed by 7 bases and the J gene end by 1 base; junction bases not matched to a gene: 9. CDR3 sequence (DNA): TGTGCCAGCATCTCCCCACAGGGGACGAACACTGAAGCTTTCTTT. The encoded protein is CASISPQGTNTEAFF.

The chain carries TRBV7-8 and TRBJ1-3; D uncertain. V lost 5 bases, J lost 7 bases, and 12 bases lay in between. CDR3 length: 13 residues. CDR1 is SGHVS, CDR2 FQNEAQ, per germline. CDR3 sequence reads: CASSPSFPNTIYF. Here the CDR3 DNA reads TGTGCCAGCAGCCCTTCCTTCCCGAACACCATATATTTT. Supplemented by reference TRBV7-8 and TRBJ1-3, the full variable domain reads GAGVSQSPRYKVAKRGQDVALRCDPISGHVSLFWYQQALGQGPEFLTYFQNEAQLDKSGLPSDRFFAERPEGSVSTLKIQRTQQEDSAVYLCASSPSFPNTIYFGEGSWLTVV.

The rearrangement uses TRBV2 and TRBJ1-2, with TRBD1 as a possible D gene (6 bases). V was cut by 1 base and J by 8 bases, with 14 bases left in between. Germline-derived CDR1 and CDR2 are SNHLY and FYNNEI. This CDR3 comprises 14 residues. In DNA, the CDR3 is TGTGCCAGCAGTGAAGGCTGGGGGCGAGCGGGCTACACCTTC. Translated, it gives CASSEGWGRAGYTF.

The CDR3 DNA is TGCGCCAGCAGCGTTTCCGGGACTAGCGGGACCTACGAGCAGTACTTC. This gives the protein CASSVSGTSGTYEQYF. This rearrangement joins TRBV5-1 to TRBJ2-7; 13 positions agree with TRBD2. The CDR3 runs 16 residues. From germline, CDR1 is SGHRS and CDR2 YFSETQ. V trimming: 4 bases; J trimming: 2 bases; junction bases outside the gene matches: 6. The whole variable domain, remainder taken from reference TRBV5-1 and TRBJ2-7, is KAGVTQTPRYLIKTRGQQVTLSCSPISGHRSVSWYQQTPGQGLQFLFEYFSETQRNKGNFPGRFSGRQFSNSRSEMNVSTLELGDSALYLCASSVSGTSGTYEQYFGPGTRLTVT.

CDR3 sequence: CASSAKTQGGIYEQYF. In nucleotides, the CDR3 is TGTGCCAGCAGCGCGAAAACGCAGGGGGGCATCTACGAGCAGTACTTC. V is TRBV7-9 and J is TRBJ2-7, with a weak D call TRBD1 (7 bases). Trimming shortened V by 5 bases and J by 3 bases, and 20 bases separated the two germline ends. The CDR3 covers 16 residues. CDR1 is SEHNR and CDR2 is FQNEAQ in the germline V gene (reference sequence).

This chain joins TRBV27 and TRBJ2-7, with 8 nucleotides matching TRBD1. CDR1 MNHEY and CDR2 SMNVEV come from the germline V gene (reference sequence). The V segment lost 7 bases and the J segment 3 bases; nucleotides outside the gene matches: 5. The CDR3 runs to 13 residues. The CDR3 bases are TGTGCCAGCATACCCGACAGGGGCTACGAGCAGTACTTC. Translated: CASIPDRGYEQYF.